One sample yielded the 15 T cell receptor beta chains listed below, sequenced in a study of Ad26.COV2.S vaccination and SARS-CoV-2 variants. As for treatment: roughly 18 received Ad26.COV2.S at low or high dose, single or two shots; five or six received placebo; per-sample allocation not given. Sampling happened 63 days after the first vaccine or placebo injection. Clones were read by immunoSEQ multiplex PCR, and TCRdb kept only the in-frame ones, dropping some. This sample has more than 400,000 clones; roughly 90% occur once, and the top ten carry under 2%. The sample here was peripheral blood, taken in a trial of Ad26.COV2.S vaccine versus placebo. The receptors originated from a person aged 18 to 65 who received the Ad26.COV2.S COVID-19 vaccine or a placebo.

The CDR3 reads CANDLQGNTEAFF. The CDR3 DNA is TGTGCCAACGACCTACAGGGAAACACTGAAGCTTTCTTT. The chain combines TRBV7-9 with TRBJ1-1; TRBD1 is a possible D gene (6 bases). V was pared by 10 bases and J by 2 bases, with 14 bases between. CDR1 and CDR2 from the germline V gene are SEHNR and FQNEAQ (reference sequence). There are 13 residues in the CDR3.

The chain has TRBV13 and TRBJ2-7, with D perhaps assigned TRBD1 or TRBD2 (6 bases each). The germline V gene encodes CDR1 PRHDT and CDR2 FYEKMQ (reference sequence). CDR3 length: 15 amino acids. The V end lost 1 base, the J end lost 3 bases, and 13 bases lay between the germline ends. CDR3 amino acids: CASSLVGGRDYEQYF. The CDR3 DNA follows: TGTGCCAGCAGCTTAGTTGGGGGGCGCGACTACGAGCAGTACTTC.

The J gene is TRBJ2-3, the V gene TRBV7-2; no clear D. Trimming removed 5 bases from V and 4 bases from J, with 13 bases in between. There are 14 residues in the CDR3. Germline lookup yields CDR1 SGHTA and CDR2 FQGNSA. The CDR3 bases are TGTGCCAGCAGCAAGACCCGCGTTGCAGATACGCAGTATTTT. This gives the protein CASSKTRVADTQYF.

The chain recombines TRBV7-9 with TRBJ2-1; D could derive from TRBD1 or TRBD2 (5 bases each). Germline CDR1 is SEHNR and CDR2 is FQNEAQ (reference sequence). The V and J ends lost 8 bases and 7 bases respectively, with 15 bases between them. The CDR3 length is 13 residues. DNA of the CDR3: TGTGCCAGCCGGGACGATACAGGAAATGAGCAGTTCTTC. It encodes CASRDDTGNEQFF.

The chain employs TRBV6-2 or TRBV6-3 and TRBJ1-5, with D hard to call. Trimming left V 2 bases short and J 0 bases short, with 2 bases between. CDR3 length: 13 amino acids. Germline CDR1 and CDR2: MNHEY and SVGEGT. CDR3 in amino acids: CASSYRSNQPQHF. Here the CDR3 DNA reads TGTGCCAGCAGTTACCGTAGCAATCAGCCCCAGCATTTT.

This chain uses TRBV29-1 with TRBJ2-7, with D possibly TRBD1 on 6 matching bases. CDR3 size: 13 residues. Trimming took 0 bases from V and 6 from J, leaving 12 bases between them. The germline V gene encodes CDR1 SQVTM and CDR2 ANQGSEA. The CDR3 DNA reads TGCAGCGTTGAAGAAGGGAACAGGGCCGAGCAGTACTTC. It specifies CSVEEGNRAEQYF.

CDR3 region: CASSFISYEQYF. CDR3 coding DNA: TGTGCCAGCAGCTTCATCTCCTACGAGCAGTACTTC. This chain uses TRBV11-2 with TRBJ2-7; no definite D call. This CDR3 comprises 12 residues. Germline V gene lookup returns CDR1 SGHAT and CDR2 FQNNGV. Trimming shortened V by 3 bases and J by 0 bases, and 3 bases separated the two germline ends. The full variable domain, with the rest looked up from reference TRBV11-2 and TRBJ2-7, is EAGVAQSPRYKIIEKRQSVAFWCNPISGHATLYWYQQILGQGPKLLIQFQNNGVVDDSQLPKDRFSAERLKGVDSTLKIQPAKLEDSAVYLCASSFISYEQYFGPGTRLTVT.

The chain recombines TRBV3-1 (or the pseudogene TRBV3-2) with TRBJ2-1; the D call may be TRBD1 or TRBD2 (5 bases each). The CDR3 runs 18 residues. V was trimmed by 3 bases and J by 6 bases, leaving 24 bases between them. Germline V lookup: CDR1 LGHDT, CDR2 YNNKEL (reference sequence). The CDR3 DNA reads TGTGCCAGCAGCCACCCTCCAAGCCGGGGCAGGCCAAGCAATGAGCAGTTCTTC. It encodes CASSHPPSRGRPSNEQFF.

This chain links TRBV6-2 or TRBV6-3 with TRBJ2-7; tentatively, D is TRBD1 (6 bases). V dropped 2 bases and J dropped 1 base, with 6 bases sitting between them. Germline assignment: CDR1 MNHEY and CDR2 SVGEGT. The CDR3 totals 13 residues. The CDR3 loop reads CASSYGQSYEQYF. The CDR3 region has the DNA TGTGCCAGCAGTTACGGACAGTCCTACGAGCAGTACTTC.

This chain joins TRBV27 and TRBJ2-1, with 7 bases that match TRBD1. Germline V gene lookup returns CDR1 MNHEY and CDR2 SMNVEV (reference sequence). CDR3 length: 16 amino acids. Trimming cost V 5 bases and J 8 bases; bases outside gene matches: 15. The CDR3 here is CASSPLIGEGAYEQFF. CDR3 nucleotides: TGTGCCAGCAGTCCCCTCATCGGAGAGGGGGCTTATGAGCAGTTCTTC.

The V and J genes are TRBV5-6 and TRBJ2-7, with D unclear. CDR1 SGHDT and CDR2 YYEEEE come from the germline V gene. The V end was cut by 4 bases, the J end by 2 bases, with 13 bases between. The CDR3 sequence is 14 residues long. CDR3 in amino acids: CASSAEWAPYEQYF. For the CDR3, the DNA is TGTGCCAGCAGCGCCGAGTGGGCGCCCTACGAGCAGTACTTC.

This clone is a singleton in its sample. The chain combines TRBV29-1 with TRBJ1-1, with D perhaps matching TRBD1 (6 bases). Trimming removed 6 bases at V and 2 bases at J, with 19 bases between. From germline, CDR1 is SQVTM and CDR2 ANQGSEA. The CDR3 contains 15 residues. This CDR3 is CSVRDTTWPNTEAFF. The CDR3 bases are TGCAGCGTCCGGGACACAACTTGGCCAAACACTGAAGCTTTCTTT.

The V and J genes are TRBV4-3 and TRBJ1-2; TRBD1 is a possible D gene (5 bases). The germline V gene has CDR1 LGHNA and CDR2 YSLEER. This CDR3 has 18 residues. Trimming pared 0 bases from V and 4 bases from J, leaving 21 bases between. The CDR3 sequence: CASSQDLSGGDLVYGYTF. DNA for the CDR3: TGCGCCAGCAGCCAAGACCTTTCGGGGGGGGATTTGGTCTATGGCTACACCTTC.

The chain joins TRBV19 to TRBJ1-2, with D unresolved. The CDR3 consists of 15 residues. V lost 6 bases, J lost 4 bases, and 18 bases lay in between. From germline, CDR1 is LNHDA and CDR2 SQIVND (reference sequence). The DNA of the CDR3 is TGTGCCAGTAGCATAACGATACAAGGGAGCTATGGCTACACCTTC. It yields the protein CASSITIQGSYGYTF.

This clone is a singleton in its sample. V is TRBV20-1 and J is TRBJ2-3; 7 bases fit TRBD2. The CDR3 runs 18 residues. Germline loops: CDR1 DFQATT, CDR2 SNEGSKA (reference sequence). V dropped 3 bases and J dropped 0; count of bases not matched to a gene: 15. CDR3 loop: CSASSGLAALPSTDTQYF. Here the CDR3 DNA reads TGCAGTGCTAGTTCCGGGCTAGCGGCACTCCCTAGCACAGATACGCAGTATTTT.